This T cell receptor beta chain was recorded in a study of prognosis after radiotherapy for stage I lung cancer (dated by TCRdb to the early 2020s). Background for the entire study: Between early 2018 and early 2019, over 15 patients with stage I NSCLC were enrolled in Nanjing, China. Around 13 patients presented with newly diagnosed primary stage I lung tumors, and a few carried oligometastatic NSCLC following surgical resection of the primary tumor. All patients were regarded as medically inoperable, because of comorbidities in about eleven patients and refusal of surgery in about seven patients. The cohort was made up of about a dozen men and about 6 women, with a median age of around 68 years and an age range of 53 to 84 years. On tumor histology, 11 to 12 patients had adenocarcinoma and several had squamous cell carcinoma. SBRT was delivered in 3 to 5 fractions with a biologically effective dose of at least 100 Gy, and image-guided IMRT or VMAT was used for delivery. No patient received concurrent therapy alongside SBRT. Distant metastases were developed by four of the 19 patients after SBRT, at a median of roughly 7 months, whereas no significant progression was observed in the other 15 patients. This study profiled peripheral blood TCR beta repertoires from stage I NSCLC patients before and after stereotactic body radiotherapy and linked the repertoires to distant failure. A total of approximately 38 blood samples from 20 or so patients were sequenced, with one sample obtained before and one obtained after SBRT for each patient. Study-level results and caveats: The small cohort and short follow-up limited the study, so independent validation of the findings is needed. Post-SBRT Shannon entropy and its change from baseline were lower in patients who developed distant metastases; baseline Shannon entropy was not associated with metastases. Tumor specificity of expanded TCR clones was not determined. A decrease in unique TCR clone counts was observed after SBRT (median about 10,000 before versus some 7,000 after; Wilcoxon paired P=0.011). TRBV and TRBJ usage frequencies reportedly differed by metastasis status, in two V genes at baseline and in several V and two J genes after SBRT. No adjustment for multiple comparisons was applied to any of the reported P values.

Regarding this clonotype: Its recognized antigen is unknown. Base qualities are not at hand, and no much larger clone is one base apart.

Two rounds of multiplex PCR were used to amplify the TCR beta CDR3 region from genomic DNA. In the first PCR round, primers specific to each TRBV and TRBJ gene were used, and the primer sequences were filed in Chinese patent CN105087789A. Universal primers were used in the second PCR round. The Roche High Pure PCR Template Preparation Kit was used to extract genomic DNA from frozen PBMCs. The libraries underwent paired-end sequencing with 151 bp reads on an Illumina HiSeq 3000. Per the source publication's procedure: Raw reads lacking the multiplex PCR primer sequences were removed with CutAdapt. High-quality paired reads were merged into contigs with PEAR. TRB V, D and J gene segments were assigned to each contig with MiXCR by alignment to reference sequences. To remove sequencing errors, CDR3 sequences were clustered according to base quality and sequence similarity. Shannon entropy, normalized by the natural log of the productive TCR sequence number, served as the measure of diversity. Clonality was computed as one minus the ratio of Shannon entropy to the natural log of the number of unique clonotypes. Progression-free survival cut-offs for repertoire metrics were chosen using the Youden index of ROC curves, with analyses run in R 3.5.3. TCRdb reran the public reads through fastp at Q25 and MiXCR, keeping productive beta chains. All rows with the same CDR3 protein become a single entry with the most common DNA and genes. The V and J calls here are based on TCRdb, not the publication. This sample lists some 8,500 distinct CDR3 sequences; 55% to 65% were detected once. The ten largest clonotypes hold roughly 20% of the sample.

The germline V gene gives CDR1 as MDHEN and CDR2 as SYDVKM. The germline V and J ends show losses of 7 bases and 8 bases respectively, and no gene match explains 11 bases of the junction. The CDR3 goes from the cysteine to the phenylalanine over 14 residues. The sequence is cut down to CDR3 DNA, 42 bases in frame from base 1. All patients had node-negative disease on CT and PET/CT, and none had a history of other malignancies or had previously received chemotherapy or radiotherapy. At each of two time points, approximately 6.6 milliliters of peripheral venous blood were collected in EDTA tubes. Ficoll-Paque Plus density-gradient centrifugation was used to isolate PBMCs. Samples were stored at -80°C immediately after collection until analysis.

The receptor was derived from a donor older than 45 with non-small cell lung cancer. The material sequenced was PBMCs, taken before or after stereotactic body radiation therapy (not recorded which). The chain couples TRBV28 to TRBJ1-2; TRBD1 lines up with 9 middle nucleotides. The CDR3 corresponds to CASIRDRVLGGYTF. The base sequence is TGTGCCAGCATTCGGGACAGGGTATTGGGAGGCTACACCTTC.